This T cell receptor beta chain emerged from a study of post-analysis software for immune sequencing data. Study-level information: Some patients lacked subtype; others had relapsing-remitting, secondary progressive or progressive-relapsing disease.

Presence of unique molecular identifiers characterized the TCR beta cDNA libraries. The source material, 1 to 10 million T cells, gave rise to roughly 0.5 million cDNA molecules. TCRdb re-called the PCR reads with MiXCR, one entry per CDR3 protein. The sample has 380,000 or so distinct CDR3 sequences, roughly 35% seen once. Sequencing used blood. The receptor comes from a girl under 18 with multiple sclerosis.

DNA for the CDR3: TGTGCCAGCAGCCCCCCTTTACGGCAGGTCTATGGCTACACCTTC. Amino acids: CASSPPLRQVYGYTF. This rearrangement joins TRBV7-9 to TRBJ1-2; D gene ambiguous. The CDR3 extends over 15 amino acids. CDR1 and CDR2 from the germline V gene are SEHNR and FQNEAQ (reference sequence). Trimming shortened V by 5 bases and J by 4 bases, and 17 bases separated the two germline ends.